This T cell receptor beta chain is drawn from a study of T cell responses to AZD1222 COVID-19 vaccine. Study-level results: Elevations in Spike-specific TCR breadth and depth followed administration of two AZD1222 doses.

The germline CDR1 and CDR2 sequences are LNHNV and YYDKDF (reference sequence). Unmatched junction bases numbered 9, after V lost 6 bases and J lost 5 bases. CDR3 length equals 16 residues. Worth noting for this clone: Its antigen is not known.

Sequencing used immunoSEQ multiplex PCR; TCRdb keeps in-frame clones, though not all of them. The sample lists about 60,000 clones; around 85% were seen once. The genes are TRBV15 and TRBJ2-1; 11 nucleotides agree with TRBD2. This receptor was obtained from an adult in good health. The source was peripheral blood, collected on day 0 of AZD1222 vaccination. The CDR3: CATSEPPGLADNEQFF. DNA for the CDR3: TGTGCCACCAGTGAACCTCCGGGACTAGCGGACAATGAGCAGTTCTTC.